The 25 T cell receptor beta chains presented below share a single source sample, sequenced in a study of control samples from healthy donors and cancer patients. The method was immunoSEQ multiplex PCR; TCRdb's version includes in-frame clones alone and lacks a portion of them. The sample has 100,000 or so clones; about 89% are singletons. The sample consisted of blood. The receptors were sampled from a woman in her 30s in good health.

A few counts support this clone. The V call is TRBV6-5, the J call TRBJ2-5, with D possibly TRBD2 on 6 matching bases. The CDR3 has 15 amino acids. The germline CDR1 and CDR2 sequences are MNHEY and SVGAGI. V lost 2 bases, J lost 3 bases, and 13 bases lay in between. CDR3 DNA: TGTGCCAGCAGTTACGGTAGTAGCGGTAAAGAGACCCAGTACTTC. It translates to CASSYGSSGKETQYF.

The chain employs TRBV11-2 and TRBJ1-1; 7 positions agree with TRBD1. V gave up 4 bases and J gave up 3 bases; unmatched junction bases: 11. This CDR3 is 16 amino acids long. Germline assignment: CDR1 SGHAT and CDR2 FQNNGV. CDR3 in amino acids: CASSSRDRLSDTEAFF. DNA for the CDR3: TGTGCCAGCAGCTCCCGGGACAGACTATCCGACACTGAAGCTTTCTTT.

The V and J genes are TRBV15 and TRBJ1-4; D gene ambiguous. CDR3 length equals 16 residues. CDR1 is LNHNV, CDR2 YYDKDF, per germline (reference sequence). The germline V and J ends were trimmed by 1 base and 0 bases, with 9 bases remaining between them. The CDR3 DNA reads as TGTGCCACCAGCAGAGTGGGTTACGCAACTAATGAAAAACTGTTTTTT. This encodes CATSRVGYATNEKLFF.

V is TRBV10-3 and J is TRBJ1-2, with 8 bases fitting TRBD1. Germline values: CDR1 ENHRY, CDR2 SYGVKD. V shed 11 bases, J shed 7 bases, and the junction held 9 bases outside the gene matches. This CDR3 region has 12 residues. CDR3 in DNA: TGTGCCCTCTTTGACAGGGGAATTGGCTACACCTTC. Amino acid sequence: CALFDRGIGYTF.

J is TRBJ2-2 and V is TRBV7-6; the D is unclear. Trimming cost V 5 bases and J 0 bases, with 10 bases left between them. From germline, CDR1 is SGHVS and CDR2 FNYEAQ. This CDR3 contains 15 residues. The CDR3 reads CASSPQNTNTGELFF. The CDR3 DNA is TGTGCCAGCAGCCCCCAGAACACGAACACCGGGGAGCTGTTTTTT.

This clone appeared once. CDR3 in amino acids: CASSFSRGVYEQYF. The DNA for the CDR3 is TGCGCCAGCAGCTTCTCAAGAGGGGTATACGAGCAGTACTTC. The V gene is TRBV5-1, the J gene TRBJ2-7; D could derive from TRBD1 or TRBD2 (5 bases each). V was shortened by 2 bases and J by 4 bases, with 13 bases between the two germline ends. There are 14 residues in the CDR3. CDR1 is SGHRS, CDR2 YFSETQ, per germline.

This clone showed up just a few times. The J gene is TRBJ1-4, the V gene TRBV2, with 8 bases identical to TRBD1. CDR1 and CDR2 from the germline V gene are SNHLY and FYNNEI. Germline trimming cut 6 bases from V and 8 bases from J; bases unmatched to any gene: 8. The CDR3 spans 14 residues. CDR3 DNA: TGTGCCAGCAGCGCCGCGTACAGGGGGGAAAAACTGTTTTTT. Translated, it gives CASSAAYRGEKLFF.

The CDR3 spells CASPTGVGTYEQYF. The CDR3 DNA reads as TGCGCCAGCCCCACAGGGGTAGGCACCTACGAGCAGTACTTC. The chain carries TRBV23-1 and TRBJ2-7, with TRBD1 matching over 7 bases. TRBV23-1 is an ORF; its function is uncertain. With V trimmed by 8 bases and J by 2 bases, 9 bases remained unmatched. There are 14 residues in the CDR3.

J is TRBJ2-7 and V is TRBV5-5; D is perhaps TRBD1 (6 bases). Trimming stripped 4 bases from V and 0 bases from J, with 14 bases between. There are 15 residues in the CDR3. CDR1 and CDR2 (germline): SGHKS, YYEKEE (reference sequence). Here the CDR3 reads CASSPPQGHSYEQYF. The DNA of the CDR3 is TGTGCCAGCAGCCCCCCCCAGGGGCACTCCTACGAGCAGTACTTC.

In this sample, this clone turned up once. The V and J genes are TRBV7-9 and TRBJ1-1; 7 nucleotides agree with TRBD1. The CDR3 is 14 residues long. The trim removed 3 bases at V and 1 base at J, leaving 2 bases unmatched. Germline CDR1 is SEHNR and CDR2 is FQNEAQ (reference sequence). The CDR3 nucleotides are TGTGCCAGCAGCTTCGGGACAGCGAACACTGAAGCTTTCTTT. Translated: CASSFGTANTEAFF.

This sequence joins TRBV7-9 and TRBJ2-1, with D possibly matching TRBD2 (5 bases). Looked up from germline, CDR1 is SEHNR and CDR2 is FQNEAQ (reference sequence). The length of the CDR3 is 17 residues. The germline V and J ends were trimmed by 5 bases and 6 bases, with 23 bases remaining between them. CDR3 region: CASSTQAGIHRTNEQFF. The CDR3 nucleotides read TGTGCCAGCAGCACGCAAGCCGGGATCCATCGGACCAATGAGCAGTTCTTC. Supplemented by reference TRBV7-9 and TRBJ2-1, the full variable domain reads DTGVSQNPRHKITKRGQNVTFRCDPISEHNRLYWYRQTLGQGPEFLTYFQNEAQLEKSRLLSDRFSAERPKGSFSTLEIQRTEQGDSAMYLCASSTQAGIHRTNEQFFGPGTRLTVL.

V gene TRBV6-5 combines with J gene TRBJ2-6, with D possibly being TRBD1 (6 bases). V was trimmed by 11 bases and J by 12 bases, leaving 23 bases between them. Germline V CDR1 and CDR2: MNHEY, SVGAGI. The CDR3 length is 14 residues. CDR3 in amino acids: CASQQVPGVAVLTF. CDR3 in DNA: TGTGCCTCACAGCAGGTACCAGGGGTCGCCGTCCTGACTTTC.

The chain joins TRBV30 to TRBJ2-2; D is ambiguous. V was clipped by 8 bases and J by 5 bases, with 12 bases between them. The CDR3 length is 12 residues. CDR1 GTSNPN and CDR2 SVGIG come from the germline V gene (reference sequence). The CDR3 is CAHRDGTGELFF. The DNA for the CDR3 is TGTGCCCACCGCGATGGGACCGGGGAGCTGTTTTTT.

The rearrangement uses TRBV5-1 and TRBJ2-3; 7 bases agree with TRBD2. Per germline, CDR1 SGHRS and CDR2 YFSETQ. The V and J ends lost 0 bases and 1 base, in that order; junction bases with no gene match: 5. This CDR3 has 16 residues. The CDR3 region is CASSLAVAGGTDTQYF. The CDR3 DNA reads TGCGCCAGCAGCTTGGCCGTGGCGGGAGGCACAGATACGCAGTATTTT.

This clone appeared a single time. The chain carries TRBV25-1 and TRBJ1-2; D possibly corresponds to TRBD1 (6 bases). V was trimmed by 5 bases and J by 0 bases, leaving 10 bases between them. The CDR3 spans 14 residues. The germline V gene has CDR1 MGHDK and CDR2 SYGVNS. The CDR3 DNA reads TGTGCCAGCAGTATGGACAGCTCTAACTATGGCTACACCTTC. Translating gives CASSMDSSNYGYTF.

The chain couples TRBV7-9 to TRBJ2-5, with D unresolved. V was pared by 2 bases and J by 5 bases, with 12 bases between. Germline CDR1 and CDR2: SEHNR and FQNEAQ (reference sequence). This CDR3 contains 14 residues. The CDR3 coding sequence is TGTGCCAGCAGCTTAATAACGGGTCAGGAGACCCAGTACTTC. This sequence encodes CASSLITGQETQYF.

CDR3 sequence: CASSTVPAGIEQYF. CDR3 bases: TGTGCCAGCAGCACCGTACCTGCAGGGATCGAGCAGTACTTC. V is TRBV5-5 and J is TRBJ2-7, with D possibly being TRBD1 (5 bases). This CDR3 contains 14 residues. Germline-derived CDR1 and CDR2 are SGHKS and YYEKEE (reference sequence). The V end was cut by 4 bases, the J end by 6 bases, with 17 bases between.

The rearrangement uses TRBV6-5 and TRBJ1-2; 10 bases match TRBD1. CDR3 length equals 14 residues. The V segment lost 6 bases and the J segment 4 bases; nucleotides outside the gene matches: 5. CDR1 and CDR2 from the germline V gene are MNHEY and SVGAGI. The CDR3 sequence: CASRIGQGVYGYTF. In nucleotides, the CDR3 is TGTGCCAGCAGAATCGGACAGGGGGTCTATGGCTACACCTTC.

This chain links TRBV7-9 with TRBJ1-2; TRBD1 might be the D (6 bases). This CDR3 has 13 amino acids. V was shortened by 8 bases and J by 3 bases, with 13 bases between the two germline ends. Per the germline V gene, CDR1 is SEHNR and CDR2 is FQNEAQ (reference sequence). The CDR3 loop reads CASAPGDDYGYTF. Written as DNA, the CDR3 is TGTGCCAGCGCCCCAGGGGATGACTATGGCTACACCTTC.

V gene TRBV11-2 combines with J gene TRBJ1-1, with 12 positions matching TRBD1. Germline CDR1 and CDR2: SGHAT and FQNNGV. The CDR3 is 18 residues long. V dropped 1 base and J dropped 10; count of bases not matched to a gene: 16. The CDR3 loop is CASSLVGGQGALSLGAFF. The CDR3 DNA sequence: TGTGCCAGCAGCTTAGTAGGGGGACAGGGGGCTTTATCATTGGGAGCTTTCTTT. The variable domain in full, with the rest retrieved from reference TRBV11-2 and TRBJ1-1, is EAGVAQSPRYKIIEKRQSVAFWCNPISGHATLYWYQQILGQGPKLLIQFQNNGVVDDSQLPKDRFSAERLKGVDSTLKIQPAKLEDSAVYLCASSLVGGQGALSLGAFFGQGTRLTVV.

V and J are TRBV28 and TRBJ1-1, with D hard to call. V was cut by 8 bases and J by 6 bases, with 13 bases left in between. This CDR3 comprises 12 residues. Germline V gene lookup returns CDR1 MDHEN and CDR2 SYDVKM. CDR3 nucleotides: TGTGCCAGCGCCCCGACTGTCTCTGAAGCTTTCTTT. Translated, it gives CASAPTVSEAFF.

The chain couples TRBV4-1 to TRBJ2-7; D may correspond to TRBD1 or TRBD2 (6 bases each). CDR3 length equals 14 residues. Germline V lookup: CDR1 MGHRA, CDR2 YSYEKL. Trimming shortened V by 3 bases and J by 6 bases, and 15 bases separated the two germline ends. CDR3: CASSQPTRGREQYF. CDR3 nucleotide sequence: TGCGCCAGCAGCCAGCCAACACGGGGGCGCGAGCAGTACTTC.

The rearrangement uses TRBV24-1 and TRBJ2-2; D unresolved. This CDR3 has 14 residues. Trimming left V 7 bases short and J 1 base short, with 9 bases between. Germline V gives CDR1 KGHDR, CDR2 SFDVKD. This CDR3 is CATRGSGNTGELFF. The CDR3 DNA is TGTGCCACCAGGGGGTCAGGGAACACCGGGGAGCTGTTTTTT.

The chain employs TRBV10-1 and TRBJ1-1; D possibly corresponds to TRBD1 (6 bases). Trimming took 7 bases from V and 0 from J, leaving 9 bases between them. Germline V gene data show CDR1 as WNHNN and CDR2 as SYGVQD (reference sequence). The CDR3 extends over 13 amino acids. The CDR3 bases are TGCGCCAGCAAGGGGGTCTTGAACACTGAAGCTTTCTTT. The encoded protein is CASKGVLNTEAFF.

A note on this clone: The same CDR3 also results from other DNA sequences found in this sample. The chain recombines TRBV6-5 with TRBJ1-2; D is possibly TRBD1 (6 bases). There are 14 residues in the CDR3. The germline V gene encodes CDR1 MNHEY and CDR2 SVGAGI. Between the trimmed V and J ends, which lost 4 bases and 6 bases, there was a span of 15 bases. This chain's CDR3 is CASSSSGVRNGYTF. CDR3 nucleotide sequence: TGTGCCAGCAGTTCTTCAGGGGTGAGGAATGGCTACACCTTC.